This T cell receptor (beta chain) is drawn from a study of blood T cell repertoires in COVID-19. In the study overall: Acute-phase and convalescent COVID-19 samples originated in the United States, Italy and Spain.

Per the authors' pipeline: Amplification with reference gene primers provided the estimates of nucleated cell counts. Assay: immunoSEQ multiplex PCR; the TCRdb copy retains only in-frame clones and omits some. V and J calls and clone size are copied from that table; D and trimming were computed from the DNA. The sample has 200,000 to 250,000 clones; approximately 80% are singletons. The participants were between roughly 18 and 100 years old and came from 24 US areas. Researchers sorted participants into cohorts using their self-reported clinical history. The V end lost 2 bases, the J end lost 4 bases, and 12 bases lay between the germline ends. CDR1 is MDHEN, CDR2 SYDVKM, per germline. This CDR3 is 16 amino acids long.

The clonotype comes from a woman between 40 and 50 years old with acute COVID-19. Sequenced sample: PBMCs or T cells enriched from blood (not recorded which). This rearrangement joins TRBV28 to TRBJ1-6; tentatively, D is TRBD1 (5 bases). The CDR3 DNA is TGTGCCAGCAGTTTAAACGCAGGGAGGTATAATTCACCCCTCCACTTT. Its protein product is CASSLNAGRYNSPLHF.